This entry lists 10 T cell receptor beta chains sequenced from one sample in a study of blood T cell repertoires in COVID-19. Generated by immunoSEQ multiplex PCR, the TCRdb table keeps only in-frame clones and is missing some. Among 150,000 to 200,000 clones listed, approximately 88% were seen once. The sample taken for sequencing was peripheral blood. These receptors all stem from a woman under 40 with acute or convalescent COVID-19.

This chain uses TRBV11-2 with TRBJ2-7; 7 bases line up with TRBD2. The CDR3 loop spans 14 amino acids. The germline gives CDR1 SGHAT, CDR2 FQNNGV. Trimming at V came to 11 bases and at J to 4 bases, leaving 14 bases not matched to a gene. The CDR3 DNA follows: TGTGCCCCAACCAGGGAGGGCCTTCGTTACGAGCAGTACTTC. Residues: CAPTREGLRYEQYF.

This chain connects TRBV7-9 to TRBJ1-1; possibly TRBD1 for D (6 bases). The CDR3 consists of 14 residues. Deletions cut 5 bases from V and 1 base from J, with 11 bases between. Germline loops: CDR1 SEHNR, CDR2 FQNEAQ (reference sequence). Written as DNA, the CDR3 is TGTGCCAGCAGCCCGCAGACAGGGAACACTGAAGCTTTCTTT. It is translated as CASSPQTGNTEAFF.

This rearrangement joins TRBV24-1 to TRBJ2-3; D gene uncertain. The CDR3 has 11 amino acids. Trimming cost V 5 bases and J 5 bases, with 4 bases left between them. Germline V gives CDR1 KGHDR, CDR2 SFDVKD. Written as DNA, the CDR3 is TGTGCCACCAGTGCGGTAGATACGCAGTATTTT. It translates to CATSAVDTQYF.

The CDR3: CASSGRDASETQYF. The CDR3 DNA follows: TGTGCCAGCAGCGGGCGGGACGCCTCAGAGACCCAGTACTTC. The V call is TRBV2, the J call TRBJ2-5, with D tentatively TRBD2 (6 bases). This CDR3 spans 14 amino acids. CDR1 is SNHLY and CDR2 is FYNNEI in the germline V gene. V lost 6 bases and J lost 4, with 15 bases in between.

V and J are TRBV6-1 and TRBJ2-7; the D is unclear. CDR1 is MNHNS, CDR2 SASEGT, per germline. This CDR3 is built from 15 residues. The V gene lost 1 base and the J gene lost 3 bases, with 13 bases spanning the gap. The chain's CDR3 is CASSEVNRLFYEQYF. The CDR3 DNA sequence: TGTGCCAGCAGTGAAGTGAATAGACTTTTCTACGAGCAGTACTTC.

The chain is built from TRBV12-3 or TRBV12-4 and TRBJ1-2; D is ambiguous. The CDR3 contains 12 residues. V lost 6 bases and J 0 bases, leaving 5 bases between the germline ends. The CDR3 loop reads CASSFSNYGYTF. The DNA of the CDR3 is TGTGCCAGCAGCTTCTCTAACTATGGCTACACCTTC.

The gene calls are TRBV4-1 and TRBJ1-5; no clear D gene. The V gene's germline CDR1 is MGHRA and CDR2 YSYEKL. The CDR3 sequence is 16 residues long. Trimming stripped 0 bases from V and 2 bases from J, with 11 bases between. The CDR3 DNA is TGCGCCAGCAGCCAAGATCCCAGCGGGCGCAATCAGCCCCAGCATTTT. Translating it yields CASSQDPSGRNQPQHF.

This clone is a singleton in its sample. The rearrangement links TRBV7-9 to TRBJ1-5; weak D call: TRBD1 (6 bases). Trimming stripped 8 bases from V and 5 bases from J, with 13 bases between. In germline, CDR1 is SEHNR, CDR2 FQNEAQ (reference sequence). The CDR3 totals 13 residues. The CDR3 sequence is CASGGGGDQPQHF. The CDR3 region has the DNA TGTGCCAGCGGAGGGGGGGGAGATCAGCCCCAGCATTTT.

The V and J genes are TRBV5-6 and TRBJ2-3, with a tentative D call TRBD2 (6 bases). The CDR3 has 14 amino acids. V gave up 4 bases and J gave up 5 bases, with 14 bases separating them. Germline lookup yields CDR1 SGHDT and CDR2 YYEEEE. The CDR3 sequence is CASSRGTWGDTQYF. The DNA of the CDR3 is TGTGCCAGCAGCCGAGGGACTTGGGGAGATACGCAGTATTTT.

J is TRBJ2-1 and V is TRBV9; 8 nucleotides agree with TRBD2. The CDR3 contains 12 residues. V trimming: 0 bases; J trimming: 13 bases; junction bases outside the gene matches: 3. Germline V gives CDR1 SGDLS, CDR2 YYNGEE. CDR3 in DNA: TGTGCCAGCAGCGTAGAAGGGACTAGACAGTTCTTC. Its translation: CASSVEGTRQFF.